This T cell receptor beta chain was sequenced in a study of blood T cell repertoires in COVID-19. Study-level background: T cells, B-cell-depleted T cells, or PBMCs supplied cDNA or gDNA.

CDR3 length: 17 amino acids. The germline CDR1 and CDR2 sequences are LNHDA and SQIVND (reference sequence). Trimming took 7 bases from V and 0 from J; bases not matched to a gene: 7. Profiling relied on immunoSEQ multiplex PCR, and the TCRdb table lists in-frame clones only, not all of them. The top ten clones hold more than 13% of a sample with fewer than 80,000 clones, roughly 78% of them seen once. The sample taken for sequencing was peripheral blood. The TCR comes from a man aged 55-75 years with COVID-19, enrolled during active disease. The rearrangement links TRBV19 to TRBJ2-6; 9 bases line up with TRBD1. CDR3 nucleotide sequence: TGTGCCAGTACCCGGACAGGGGCGTTCTCTGGGGCCAACGTCCTGACTTTC. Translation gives CASTRTGAFSGANVLTF. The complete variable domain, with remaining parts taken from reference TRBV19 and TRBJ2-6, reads DGGITQSPKYLFRKEGQNVTLSCEQNLNHDAMYWYRQDPGQGLRLIYYSQIVNDFQKGDIAEGYSVSREKKESFPLTVTSAQKNPTAFYLCASTRTGAFSGANVLTFGAGSRLTVL.